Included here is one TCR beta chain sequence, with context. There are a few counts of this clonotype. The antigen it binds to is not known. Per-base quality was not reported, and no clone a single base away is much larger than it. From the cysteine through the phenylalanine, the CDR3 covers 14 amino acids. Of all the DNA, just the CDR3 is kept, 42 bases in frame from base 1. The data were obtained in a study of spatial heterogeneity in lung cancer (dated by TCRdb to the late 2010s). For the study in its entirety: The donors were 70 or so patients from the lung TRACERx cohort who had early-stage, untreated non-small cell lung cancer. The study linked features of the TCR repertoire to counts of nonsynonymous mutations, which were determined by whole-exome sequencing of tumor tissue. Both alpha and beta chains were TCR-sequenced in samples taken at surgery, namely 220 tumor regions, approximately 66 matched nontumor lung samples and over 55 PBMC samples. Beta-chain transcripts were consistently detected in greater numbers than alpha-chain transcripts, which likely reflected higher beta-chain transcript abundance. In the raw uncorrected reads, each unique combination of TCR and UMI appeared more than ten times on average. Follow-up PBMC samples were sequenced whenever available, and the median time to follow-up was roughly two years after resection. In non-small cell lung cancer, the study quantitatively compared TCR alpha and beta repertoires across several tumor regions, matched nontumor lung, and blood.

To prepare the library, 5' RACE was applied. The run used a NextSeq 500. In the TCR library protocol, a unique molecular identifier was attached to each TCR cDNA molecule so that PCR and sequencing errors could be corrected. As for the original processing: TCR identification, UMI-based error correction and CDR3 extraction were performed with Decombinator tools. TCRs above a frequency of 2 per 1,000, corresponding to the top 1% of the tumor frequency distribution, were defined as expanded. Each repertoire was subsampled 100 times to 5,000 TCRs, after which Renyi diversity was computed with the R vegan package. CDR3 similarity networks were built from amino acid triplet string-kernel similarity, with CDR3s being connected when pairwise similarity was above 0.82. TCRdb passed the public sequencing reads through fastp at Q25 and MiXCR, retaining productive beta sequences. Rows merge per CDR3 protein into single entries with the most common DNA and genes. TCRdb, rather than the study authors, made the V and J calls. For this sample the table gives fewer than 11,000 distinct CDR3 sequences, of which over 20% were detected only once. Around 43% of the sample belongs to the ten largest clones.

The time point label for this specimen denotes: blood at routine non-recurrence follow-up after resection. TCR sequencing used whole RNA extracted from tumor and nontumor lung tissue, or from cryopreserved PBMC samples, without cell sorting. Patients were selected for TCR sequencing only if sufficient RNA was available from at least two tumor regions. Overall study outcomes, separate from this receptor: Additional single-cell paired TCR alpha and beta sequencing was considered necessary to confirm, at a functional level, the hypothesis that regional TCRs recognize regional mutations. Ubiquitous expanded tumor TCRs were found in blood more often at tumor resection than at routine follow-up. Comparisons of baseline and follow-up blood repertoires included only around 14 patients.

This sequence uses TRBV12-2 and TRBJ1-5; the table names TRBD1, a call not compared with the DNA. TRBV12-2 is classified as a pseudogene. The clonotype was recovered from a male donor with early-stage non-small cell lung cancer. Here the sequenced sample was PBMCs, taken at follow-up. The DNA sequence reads TGTGCAAGTCGCCCGACAGGGATGATACAGCCCCAGCATTTT. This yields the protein CASRPTGMIQPQHF.